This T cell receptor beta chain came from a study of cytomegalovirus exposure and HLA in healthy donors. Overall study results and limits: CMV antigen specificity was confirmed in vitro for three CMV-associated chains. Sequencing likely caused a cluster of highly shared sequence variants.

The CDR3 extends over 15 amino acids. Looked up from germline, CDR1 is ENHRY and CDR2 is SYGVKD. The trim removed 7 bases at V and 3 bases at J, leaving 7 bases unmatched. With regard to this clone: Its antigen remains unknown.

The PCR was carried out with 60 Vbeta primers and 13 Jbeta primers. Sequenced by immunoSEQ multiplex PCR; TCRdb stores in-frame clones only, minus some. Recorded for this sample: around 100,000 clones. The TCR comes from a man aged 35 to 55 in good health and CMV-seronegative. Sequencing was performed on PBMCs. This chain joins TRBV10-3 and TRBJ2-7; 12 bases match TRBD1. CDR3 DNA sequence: TGTGCCATCAAGGGACAGGGGGCCGGTGGCTACGAGCAGTACTTC. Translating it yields CAIKGQGAGGYEQYF.